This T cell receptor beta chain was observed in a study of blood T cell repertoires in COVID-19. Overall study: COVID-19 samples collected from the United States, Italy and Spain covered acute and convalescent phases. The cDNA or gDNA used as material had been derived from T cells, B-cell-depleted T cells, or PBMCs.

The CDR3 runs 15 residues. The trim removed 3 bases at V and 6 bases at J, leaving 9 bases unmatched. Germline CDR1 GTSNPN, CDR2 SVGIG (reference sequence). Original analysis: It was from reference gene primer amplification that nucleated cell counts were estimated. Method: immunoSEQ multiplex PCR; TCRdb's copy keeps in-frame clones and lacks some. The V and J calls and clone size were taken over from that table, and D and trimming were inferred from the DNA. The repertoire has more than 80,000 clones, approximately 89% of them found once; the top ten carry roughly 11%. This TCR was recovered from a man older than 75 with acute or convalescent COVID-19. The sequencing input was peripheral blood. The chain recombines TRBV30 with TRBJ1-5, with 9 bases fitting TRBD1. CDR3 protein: CAWSGTGFSGQPQHF. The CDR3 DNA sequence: TGTGCCTGGAGCGGGACAGGGTTTAGTGGTCAGCCCCAGCATTTT.